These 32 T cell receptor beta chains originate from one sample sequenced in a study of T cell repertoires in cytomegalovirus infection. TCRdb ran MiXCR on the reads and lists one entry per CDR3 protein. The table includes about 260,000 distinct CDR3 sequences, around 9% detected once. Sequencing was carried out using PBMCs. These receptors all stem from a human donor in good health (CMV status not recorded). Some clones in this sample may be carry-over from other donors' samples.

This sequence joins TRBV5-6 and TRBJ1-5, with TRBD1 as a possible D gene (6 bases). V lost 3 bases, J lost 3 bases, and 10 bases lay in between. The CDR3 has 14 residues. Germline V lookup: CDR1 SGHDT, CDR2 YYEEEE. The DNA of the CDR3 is TGTGCCAGCAGCTCCGGGACAATCAATCAGCCCCAGCATTTT. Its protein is CASSSGTINQPQHF.

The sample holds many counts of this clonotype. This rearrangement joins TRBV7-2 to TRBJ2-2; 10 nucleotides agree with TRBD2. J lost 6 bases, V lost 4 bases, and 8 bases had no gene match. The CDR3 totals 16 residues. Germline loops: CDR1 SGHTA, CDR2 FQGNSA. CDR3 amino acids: CASSSKRGGGAGELFF. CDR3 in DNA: TGTGCCAGCAGCTCAAAGCGGGGGGGCGGCGCCGGGGAGCTGTTTTTT.

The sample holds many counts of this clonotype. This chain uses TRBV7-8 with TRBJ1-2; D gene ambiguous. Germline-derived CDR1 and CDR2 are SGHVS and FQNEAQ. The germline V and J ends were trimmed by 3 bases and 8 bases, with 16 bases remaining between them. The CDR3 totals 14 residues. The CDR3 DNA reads TGTGCCAGCAGCTTGGGCAGCAAATCCTCAGGCTACACCTTC. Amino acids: CASSLGSKSSGYTF.

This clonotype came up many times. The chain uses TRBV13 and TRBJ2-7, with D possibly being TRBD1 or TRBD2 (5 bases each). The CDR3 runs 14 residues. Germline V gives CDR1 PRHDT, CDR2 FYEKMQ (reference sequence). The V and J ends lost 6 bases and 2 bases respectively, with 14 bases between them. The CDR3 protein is CASRRRDGAYEQYF. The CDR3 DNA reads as TGTGCCAGCAGACGCCGGGACGGGGCCTACGAGCAGTACTTC.

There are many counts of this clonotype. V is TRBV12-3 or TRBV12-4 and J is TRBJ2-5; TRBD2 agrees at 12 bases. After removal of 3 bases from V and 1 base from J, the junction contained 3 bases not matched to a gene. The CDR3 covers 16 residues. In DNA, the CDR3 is TGTGCCAGCAGTTTTTGGACTAGCGGGGCCCAAGAGACCCAGTACTTC. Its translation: CASSFWTSGAQETQYF.

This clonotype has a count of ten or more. The CDR3 nucleotides are TGTGCCAGCAGCCAAGGGGGGACAGGGCGTCCAGATACGCAGTATTTT. Translating it yields CASSQGGTGRPDTQYF. The chain carries TRBV7-2 and TRBJ2-3; 9 nucleotides line up with TRBD1. The CDR3 extends over 16 amino acids. Germline V gives CDR1 SGHTA, CDR2 FQGNSA. V lost 5 bases to trimming and J lost 4 bases; unmatched junction nucleotides: 10.

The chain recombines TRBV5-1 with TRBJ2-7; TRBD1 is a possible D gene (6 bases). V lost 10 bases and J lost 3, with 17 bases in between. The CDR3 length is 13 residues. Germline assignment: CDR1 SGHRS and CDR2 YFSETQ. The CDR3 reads CACSPEGVYEQYF. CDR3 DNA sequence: TGCGCCTGTAGTCCCGAGGGGGTCTACGAGCAGTACTTC.

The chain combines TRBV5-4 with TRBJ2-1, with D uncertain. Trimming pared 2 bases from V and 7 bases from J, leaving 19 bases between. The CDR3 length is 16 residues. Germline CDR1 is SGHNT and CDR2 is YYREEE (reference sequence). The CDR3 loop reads CASSFRNSRTKNEQFF. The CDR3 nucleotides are TGTGCCAGCAGCTTTAGGAACTCTAGGACCAAAAATGAGCAGTTCTTC.

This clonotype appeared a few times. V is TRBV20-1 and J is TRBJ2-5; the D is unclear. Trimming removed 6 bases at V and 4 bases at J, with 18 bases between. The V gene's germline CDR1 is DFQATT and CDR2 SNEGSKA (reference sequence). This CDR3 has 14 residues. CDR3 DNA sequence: TGCAGTGCGACGGGTGGTGGGGTTTTAGAGACCCAGTACTTC. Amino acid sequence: CSATGGGVLETQYF.

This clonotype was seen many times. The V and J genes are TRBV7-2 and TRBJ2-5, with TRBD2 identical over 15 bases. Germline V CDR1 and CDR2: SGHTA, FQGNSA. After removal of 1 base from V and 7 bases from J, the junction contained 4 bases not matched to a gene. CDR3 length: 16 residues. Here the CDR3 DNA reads TGTGCCAGCAGCTTAGGGACTAGCGGGGGGGCCAGGACCCAGTACTTC. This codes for CASSLGTSGGARTQYF.

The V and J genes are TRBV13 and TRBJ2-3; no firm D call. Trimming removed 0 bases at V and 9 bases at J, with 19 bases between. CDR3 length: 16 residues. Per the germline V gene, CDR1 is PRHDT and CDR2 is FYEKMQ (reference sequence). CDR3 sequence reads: CASSLGLGPSGVTQYF. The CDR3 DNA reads TGTGCCAGCAGCTTAGGCCTTGGGCCGTCAGGTGTAACGCAGTATTTT.

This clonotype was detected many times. CDR3 bases: TGTGCCAGCAGTGAACTAGCGGGACTAGCGCATAATGAGCAGTTCTTC. Its protein product is CASSELAGLAHNEQFF. The chain recombines TRBV6-1 with TRBJ2-1, with 10 nucleotides matching TRBD2. Germline CDR1 and CDR2: MNHNS and SASEGT. There are 16 residues in the CDR3. The trim removed 2 bases at V and 7 bases at J, leaving 8 bases unmatched.

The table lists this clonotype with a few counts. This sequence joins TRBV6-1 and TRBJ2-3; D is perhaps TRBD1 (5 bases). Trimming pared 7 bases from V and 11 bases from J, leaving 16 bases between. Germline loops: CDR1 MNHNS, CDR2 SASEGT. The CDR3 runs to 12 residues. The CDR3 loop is CASNLRQNLQYF. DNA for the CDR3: TGTGCCAGCAACCTACGACAGAATTTGCAGTATTTT.

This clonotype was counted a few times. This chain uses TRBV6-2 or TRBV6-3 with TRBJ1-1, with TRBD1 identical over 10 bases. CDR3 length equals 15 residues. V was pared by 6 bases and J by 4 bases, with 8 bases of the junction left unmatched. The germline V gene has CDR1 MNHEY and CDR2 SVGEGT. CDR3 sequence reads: CASRTGGPGGTEAFF. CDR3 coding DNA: TGTGCCAGCAGGACAGGGGGCCCTGGGGGCACTGAAGCTTTCTTT.

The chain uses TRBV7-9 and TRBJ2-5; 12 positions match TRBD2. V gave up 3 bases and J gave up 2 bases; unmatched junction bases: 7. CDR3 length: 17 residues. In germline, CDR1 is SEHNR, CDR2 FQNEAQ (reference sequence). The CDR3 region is CASSFGLAGGDQETQYF. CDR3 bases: TGTGCCAGCAGCTTTGGTCTAGCGGGAGGGGATCAAGAGACCCAGTACTTC.

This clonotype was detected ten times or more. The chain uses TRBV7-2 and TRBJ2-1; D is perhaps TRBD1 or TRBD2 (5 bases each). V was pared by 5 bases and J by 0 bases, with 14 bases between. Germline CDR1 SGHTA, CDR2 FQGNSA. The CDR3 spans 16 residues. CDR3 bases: TGTGCCAGCAGCCCCTGGGGGACGAGCTCCTACAATGAGCAGTTCTTC. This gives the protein CASSPWGTSSYNEQFF.

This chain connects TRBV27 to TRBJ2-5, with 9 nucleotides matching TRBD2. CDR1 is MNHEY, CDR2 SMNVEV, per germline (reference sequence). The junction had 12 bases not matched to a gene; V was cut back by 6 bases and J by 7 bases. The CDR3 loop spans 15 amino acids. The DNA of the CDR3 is TGTGCCAGCAGCCTTCTCCCTAGCGGGGCAGGGACCCAGTACTTC. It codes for CASSLLPSGAGTQYF.

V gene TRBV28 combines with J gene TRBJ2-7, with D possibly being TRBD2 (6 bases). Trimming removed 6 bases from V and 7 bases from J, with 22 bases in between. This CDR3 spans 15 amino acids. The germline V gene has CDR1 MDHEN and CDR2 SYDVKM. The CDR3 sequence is CASSLGGTWFGEQYF. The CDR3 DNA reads TGTGCCAGCAGCCTGGGGGGAACTTGGTTTGGGGAGCAGTACTTC.

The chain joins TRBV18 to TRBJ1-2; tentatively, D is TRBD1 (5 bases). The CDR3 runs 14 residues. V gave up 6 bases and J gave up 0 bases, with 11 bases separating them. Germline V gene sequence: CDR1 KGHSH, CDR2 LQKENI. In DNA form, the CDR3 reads TGTGCCAGCTCGCCCAGGGAACCTAACTATGGCTACACCTTC. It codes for CASSPREPNYGYTF.

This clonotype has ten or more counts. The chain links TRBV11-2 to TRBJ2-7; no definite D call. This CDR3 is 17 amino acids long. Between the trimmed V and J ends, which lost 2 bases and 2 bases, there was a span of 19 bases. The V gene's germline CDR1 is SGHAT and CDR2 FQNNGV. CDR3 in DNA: TGTGCCAGCAGCTTAAGAGGATTACCAACAATCCCCTACGAGCAGTACTTC. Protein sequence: CASSLRGLPTIPYEQYF. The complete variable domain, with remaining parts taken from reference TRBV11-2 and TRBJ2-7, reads EAGVAQSPRYKIIEKRQSVAFWCNPISGHATLYWYQQILGQGPKLLIQFQNNGVVDDSQLPKDRFSAERLKGVDSTLKIQPAKLEDSAVYLCASSLRGLPTIPYEQYFGPGTRLTVT.

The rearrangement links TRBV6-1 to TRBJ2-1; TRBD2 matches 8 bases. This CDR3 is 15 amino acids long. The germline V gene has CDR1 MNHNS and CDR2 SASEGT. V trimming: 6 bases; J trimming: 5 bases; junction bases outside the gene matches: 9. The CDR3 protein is CASRILADGNNEQFF. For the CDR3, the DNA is TGTGCCAGCAGGATACTAGCGGACGGCAACAATGAGCAGTTCTTC.

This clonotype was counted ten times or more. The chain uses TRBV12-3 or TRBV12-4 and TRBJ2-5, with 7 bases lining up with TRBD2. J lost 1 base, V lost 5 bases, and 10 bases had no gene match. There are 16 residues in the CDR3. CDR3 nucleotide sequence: TGTGCCAGCAGTCTAAGACTAGCAGCCCCCCAAGAGACCCAGTACTTC. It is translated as CASSLRLAAPQETQYF.

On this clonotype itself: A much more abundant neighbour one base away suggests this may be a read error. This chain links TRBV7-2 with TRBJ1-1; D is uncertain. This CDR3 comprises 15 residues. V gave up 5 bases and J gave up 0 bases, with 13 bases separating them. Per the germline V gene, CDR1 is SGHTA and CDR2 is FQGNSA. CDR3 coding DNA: TGTGCCAGCAGCCCCACCACGAACATGAACACTGAAGCTTTCTTT. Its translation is CASSPTTNMNTEAFF.

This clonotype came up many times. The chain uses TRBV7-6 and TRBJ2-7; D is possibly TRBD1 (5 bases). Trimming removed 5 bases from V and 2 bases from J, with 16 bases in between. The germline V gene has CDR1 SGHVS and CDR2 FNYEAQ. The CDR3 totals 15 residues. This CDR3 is CASSHRQTEAYEQYF. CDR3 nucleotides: TGTGCCAGCAGCCATCGACAGACTGAAGCCTACGAGCAGTACTTC.

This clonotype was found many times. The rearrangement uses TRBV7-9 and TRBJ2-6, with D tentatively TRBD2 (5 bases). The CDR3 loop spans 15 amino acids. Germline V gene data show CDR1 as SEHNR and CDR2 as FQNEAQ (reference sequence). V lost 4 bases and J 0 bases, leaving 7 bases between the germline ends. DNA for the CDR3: TGTGCCAGCAGCTCCGGGAACTCTGGGGCCAACGTCCTGACTTTC. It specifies CASSSGNSGANVLTF.

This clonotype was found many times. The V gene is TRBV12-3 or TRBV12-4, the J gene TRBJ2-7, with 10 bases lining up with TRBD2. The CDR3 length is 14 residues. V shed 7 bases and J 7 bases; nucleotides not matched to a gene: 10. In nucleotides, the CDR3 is TGTGCCAGCACCGAGCGGGAGGGCCCGTTTGAGCAGTACTTC. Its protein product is CASTEREGPFEQYF.

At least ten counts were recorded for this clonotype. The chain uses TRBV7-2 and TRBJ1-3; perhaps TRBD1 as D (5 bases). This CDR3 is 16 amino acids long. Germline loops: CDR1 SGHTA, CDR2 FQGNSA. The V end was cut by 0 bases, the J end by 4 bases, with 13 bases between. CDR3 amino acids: CASSLAGWGRGNTIYF. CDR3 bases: TGTGCCAGCAGCTTAGCCGGATGGGGCCGGGGAAACACCATATATTTT.

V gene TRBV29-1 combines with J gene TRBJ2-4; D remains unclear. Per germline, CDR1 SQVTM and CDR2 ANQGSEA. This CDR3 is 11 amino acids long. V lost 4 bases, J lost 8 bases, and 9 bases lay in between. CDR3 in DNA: TGCAGCGTTGTTCCTGGGGACATTCAGTACTTC. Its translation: CSVVPGDIQYF.

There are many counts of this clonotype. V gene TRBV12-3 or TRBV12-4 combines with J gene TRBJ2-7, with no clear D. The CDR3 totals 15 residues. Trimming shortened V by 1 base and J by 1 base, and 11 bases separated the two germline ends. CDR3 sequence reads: CASSLVRPGSYEQYF. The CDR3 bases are TGTGCCAGCAGTTTAGTTAGGCCCGGATCCTACGAGCAGTACTTC.

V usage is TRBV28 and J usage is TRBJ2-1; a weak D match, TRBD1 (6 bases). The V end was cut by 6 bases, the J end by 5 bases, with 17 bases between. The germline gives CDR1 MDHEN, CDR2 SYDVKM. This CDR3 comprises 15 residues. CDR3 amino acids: CASSRTGQPNNEQFF. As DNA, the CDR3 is TGTGCCAGCAGCCGCACGGGACAACCAAACAATGAGCAGTTCTTC.

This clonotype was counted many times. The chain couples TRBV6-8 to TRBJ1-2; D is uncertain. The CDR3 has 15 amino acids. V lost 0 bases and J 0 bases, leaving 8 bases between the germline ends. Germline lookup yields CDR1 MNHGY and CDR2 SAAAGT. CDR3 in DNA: TGTGCCAGCAGTTACTCGACGGATTCTAACTATGGCTACACCTTC. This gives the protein CASSYSTDSNYGYTF.

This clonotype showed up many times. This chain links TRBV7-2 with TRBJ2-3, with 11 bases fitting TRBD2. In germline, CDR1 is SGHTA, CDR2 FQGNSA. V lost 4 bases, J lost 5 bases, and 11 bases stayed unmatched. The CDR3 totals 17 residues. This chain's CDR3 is CASSYGISGGAIDTQYF. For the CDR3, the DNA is TGTGCCAGCAGCTATGGGATTAGCGGGGGGGCGATAGATACGCAGTATTTT.